A selection of T cell receptor beta chains follows, all from one sample in a study of vaccination and CD4 T cells after COVID-19. Using its own MiXCR run on the PCR reads, TCRdb lists one record per CDR3 protein. The repertoire has approximately 11,000 distinct CDR3 sequences, 45% to 55% of them found once; the top ten carry roughly 15%. What these receptors recognize is not known. The sequencing sample was made of CD4+ T cells from blood, cultured in vitro. Receptors were obtained from a human donor who had recovered from COVID-19. CDR3s include the opening cysteine and the closing phenylalanine or tryptophan. A D gene is named only where the DNA matches it firmly. A row's size may be missing; if present it is once, few, many or a size class.

V	size	D	J	CDR3	DNA
TRBV7-2	-	TRBD1	TRBJ1-1	CASSLRTGNTEAFF	TGTGCCAGCAGCTTAAGGACAGGGAACACTGAAGCTTTCTTT
TRBV11-2	-	TRBD2	TRBJ2-3	CASSLDWTPGSLAGGSTDTQYF	TGTGCCAGCAGCTTAGATTGGACCCCCGGGAGTCTAGCGGGAGGGAGCACAGATACGCAGTATTTT
TRBV7-8	-	-	TRBJ1-5	CASSSTVWAGENQPQHF	TGTGCCAGCAGCTCTACCGTTTGGGCAGGTGAGAATCAGCCCCAGCATTTT
TRBV27	-	-	TRBJ2-2	CASSLSKKSGELFF	TGTGCCAGCAGTTTATCGAAAAAATCCGGGGAGCTGTTTTTT
TRBV19	few	TRBD1	TRBJ1-4	CASLPTGTGNEKLFF	TGTGCCAGTCTCCCTACCGGGACAGGGAACGAAAAACTGTTTTTT
TRBV20-1	-	TRBD2	TRBJ2-5	CSALSGRAIQETQYF	TGCAGTGCCCTTAGCGGGAGGGCCATCCAAGAGACCCAGTACTTC
TRBV30	-	-	TRBJ2-5	CAWSRGRQETQYF	TGTGCCTGGAGTAGGGGACGCCAAGAGACCCAGTACTTC
TRBV7-2	few	TRBD1	TRBJ1-2	CASNRGAGLGGYTF	TGTGCCAGCAACAGGGGAGCGGGGCTGGGAGGCTACACCTTC
TRBV7-2	-	TRBD2	TRBJ2-3	CASSKGLASDTQYF	TGTGCCAGCAGCAAGGGACTAGCTTCAGATACGCAGTATTTT
TRBV20-1	-	TRBD1	TRBJ1-2	CSARPRTGSFYGYTF	TGCAGTGCTAGACCCCGGACAGGGAGCTTTTATGGCTACACCTTC
TRBV19	-	-	TRBJ2-7	CASSIDPGGEQYF	TGTGCCAGTAGTATAGACCCTGGGGGCGAGCAGTACTTC
TRBV4-2	few	-	TRBJ1-2	CASSPPGTYGYTF	TGTGCCAGCAGCCCTCCGGGGACATACGGCTACACCTTC
TRBV19	-	-	TRBJ1-5	CASTQGNQPQHF	TGTGCCAGTACCCAGGGTAATCAGCCCCAGCATTTT
TRBV19	-	TRBD1	TRBJ1-2	CASRMTGIGYTF	TGTGCCAGCCGAATGACAGGGATTGGCTACACCTTC
TRBV12-5	few	TRBD1	TRBJ1-5	CASGLGTGDQPQHF	TGTGCTAGTGGTCTGGGGACAGGGGATCAGCCCCAGCATTTT
TRBV2	-	TRBD2	TRBJ2-1	CASRPLAGGYNEQFF	TGTGCCAGCAGACCTCTAGCGGGGGGGTACAATGAGCAGTTCTTC
TRBV19	-	-	TRBJ2-2	CASSIWGGRGTGELFF	TGTGCCAGTAGTATTTGGGGGGGCAGGGGCACCGGGGAGCTGTTTTTT
TRBV2	-	-	TRBJ1-5	CASSEGNNQPQHF	TGTGCCAGCAGTGAGGGCAACAATCAGCCCCAGCATTTT
TRBV2	few	-	TRBJ2-3	CASSPPFTDTQYF	TGTGCCAGCAGCCCGCCTTTTACAGATACGCAGTATTTT
TRBV15	-	TRBD2	TRBJ2-1	CATSRGPRSSGSSYNEQFF	TGTGCCACCAGCAGGGGACCCAGGAGTAGCGGGAGCTCCTACAATGAGCAGTTCTTC
TRBV7-2	-	TRBD1	TRBJ1-2	CASSLGVRGQGTGGYTF	TGTGCCAGCAGCTTAGGGGTCCGGGGACAGGGGACTGGTGGCTACACCTTC
TRBV4-2	-	-	TRBJ2-5	CASSRSGEQETQYF	TGTGCCAGCAGCCGGAGTGGGGAGCAAGAGACCCAGTACTTC
TRBV15	-	-	TRBJ1-4	CATSRDRLIATNEKLFF	TGTGCCACCAGCAGAGATCGGTTAATTGCAACTAATGAAAAACTGTTTTTT
TRBV7-2	-	-	TRBJ2-4	CASSYLGREGNIQYF	TGTGCCAGCAGCTACCTTGGCAGGGAAGGCAACATTCAGTACTTC
TRBV12-3/TRBV12-4	-	TRBD1	TRBJ1-6	CASSRTGTGSSYNSPLHF	TGTGCCAGCAGTCGGACCGGGACAGGGAGCTCCTATAATTCACCCCTCCACTTT
TRBV20-1	-	-	TRBJ1-2	CSATRNDYGYTF	TGCAGTGCTACCCGCAATGACTATGGCTACACCTTC
TRBV19	-	TRBD1	TRBJ1-6	CASIDRVGANSPLHF	TGTGCCAGTATCGACAGGGTCGGTGCAAATTCACCCCTCCACTTT
TRBV6-1	-	-	TRBJ1-1	CASKDRQPNTEAFF	TGTGCCAGCAAAGACCGACAACCGAACACTGAAGCTTTCTTT
TRBV2	-	-	TRBJ1-5	CASSPLKGPISNQPQHF	TGTGCCAGCAGTCCACTCAAGGGCCCTATAAGCAATCAGCCCCAGCATTTT
TRBV6-1	-	-	TRBJ1-3	CASRTGRPDSGNTIYF	TGTGCCAGCAGGACGGGTCGCCCCGACTCTGGAAACACCATATATTTT
TRBV19	-	TRBD1	TRBJ2-7	CASSDPGQNYEQYF	TGTGCCAGTAGTGACCCGGGACAGAACTACGAGCAGTACTTC
TRBV7-9	-	-	TRBJ2-7	CASSLVGNEQYF	TGTGCCAGCAGCTTAGTGGGGAACGAGCAGTACTTC
TRBV7-2	once	-	TRBJ1-5	CASSLLQGQPQHF	TGTGCCAGCAGCTTATTGCAGGGACAGCCCCAGCATTTT
TRBV27	few	-	TRBJ2-7	CASSKDNTYEQYF	TGTGCCAGCTCTAAGGACAATACCTACGAGCAGTACTTC
TRBV6-1	-	-	TRBJ1-6	CATLQVNNSPLHF	TGTGCCACTCTACAGGTGAATAATTCACCCCTCCACTTT
TRBV12-3/TRBV12-4	-	TRBD1	TRBJ2-6	CASSLGGLSGGANVLTF	TGTGCCAGCAGCCTAGGGGGCCTAAGTGGCGGGGCCAACGTCCTGACTTTC
TRBV6-2/TRBV6-3	few	TRBD2	TRBJ2-5	CASRGLAGAETQYF	TGTGCCAGTCGTGGACTAGCGGGAGCGGAGACCCAGTACTTC
TRBV5-1	-	-	TRBJ2-2	CASRVGGSTGELFF	TGCGCCAGCAGGGTTGGTGGCAGCACCGGGGAGCTGTTTTTT
TRBV14	-	-	TRBJ2-6	CASSQGRGYDSGANVLTF	TGTGCCAGCAGCCAAGGACGCGGTTACGACTCTGGGGCCAACGTCCTGACTTTC
TRBV7-2	-	TRBD1	TRBJ1-6	CASSFLALTGVRNSPLHF	TGTGCCAGCAGCTTCCTAGCCCTGACAGGGGTGCGGAATTCACCCCTCCACTTT
TRBV7-9	few	-	TRBJ2-2	CASSLTFGNTGELFF	TGTGCCAGCAGCTTAACTTTTGGGAACACCGGGGAGCTGTTTTTT
TRBV29-1	-	-	TRBJ1-1	CSVPARGANTEAFF	TGCAGCGTTCCAGCCCGGGGGGCGAACACTGAAGCTTTCTTT
TRBV28	-	-	TRBJ1-2	CASSLPGQFNYGYTF	TGTGCCAGCAGTTTACCCGGACAGTTTAACTATGGCTACACCTTC
TRBV27	-	TRBD1	TRBJ1-1	CASRRTGRNTEAFF	TGTGCCAGCAGGCGGACAGGGAGGAACACTGAAGCTTTCTTT
TRBV27	-	-	TRBJ2-7	CASRPGRQTSYEQYF	TGTGCCAGCCGACCCGGGAGACAGACCTCCTACGAGCAGTACTTC
TRBV27	few	-	TRBJ1-6	CASSLTADYNSPLHF	TGTGCCAGCAGTCTCACCGCCGACTATAATTCACCCCTCCACTTT
TRBV19	few	-	TRBJ2-1	CASSPNAWDLRSYNEQFF	TGTGCCAGTAGTCCAAACGCGTGGGACCTGCGGTCCTACAATGAGCAGTTCTTC
TRBV4-3	-	-	TRBJ2-7	CASSQVLGTYEQYF	TGCGCCAGCAGCCAAGTCCTAGGGACCTACGAGCAGTACTTC
TRBV30	hyperexpanded	TRBD1	TRBJ2-3	CAWSADRGVDTQYF	TGTGCCTGGAGCGCCGACAGGGGAGTTGATACGCAGTATTTT
TRBV7-2	-	TRBD1	TRBJ2-7	CASSLVGQGFYEQYF	TGTGCCAGCAGCTTAGTGGGACAGGGTTTCTACGAGCAGTACTTC
TRBV2	few	-	TRBJ1-1	CASRDPVRTARNEAFF	TGTGCCAGCAGAGACCCCGTCCGGACAGCGCGTAATGAAGCTTTCTTT
TRBV7-2	-	-	TRBJ2-7	CASSYRDTVPPRQYF	TGTGCCAGCAGCTACCGGGACACGGTACCTCCGAGGCAGTACTTC
TRBV4-2	-	TRBD1	TRBJ1-1	CASSQEPGQGAANTEAFF	TGTGCCAGCAGCCAGGAACCGGGACAGGGGGCCGCGAACACTGAAGCTTTCTTT